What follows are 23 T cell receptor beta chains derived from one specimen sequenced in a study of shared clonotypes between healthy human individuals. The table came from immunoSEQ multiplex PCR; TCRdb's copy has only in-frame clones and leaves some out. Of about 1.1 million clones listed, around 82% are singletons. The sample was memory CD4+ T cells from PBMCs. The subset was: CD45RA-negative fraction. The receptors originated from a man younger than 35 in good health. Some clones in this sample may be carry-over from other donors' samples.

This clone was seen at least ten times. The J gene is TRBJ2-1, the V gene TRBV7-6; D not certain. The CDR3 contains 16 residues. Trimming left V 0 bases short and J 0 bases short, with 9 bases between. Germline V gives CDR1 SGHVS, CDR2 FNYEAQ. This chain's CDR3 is CASSLAGSTSYNEQFF. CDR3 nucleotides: TGTGCCAGCAGCTTAGCAGGGTCCACCTCCTACAATGAGCAGTTCTTC.

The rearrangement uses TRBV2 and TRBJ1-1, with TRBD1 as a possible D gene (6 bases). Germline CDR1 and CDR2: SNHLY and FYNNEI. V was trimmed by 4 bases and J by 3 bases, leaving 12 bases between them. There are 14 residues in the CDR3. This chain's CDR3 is CASSGTEDDTEAFF. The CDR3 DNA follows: TGTGCCAGCAGTGGGACAGAAGATGACACTGAAGCTTTCTTT. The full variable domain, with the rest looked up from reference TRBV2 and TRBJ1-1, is EPEVTQTPSHQVTQMGQEVILRCVPISNHLYFYWYRQILGQKVEFLVSFYNNEISEKSEIFDDQFSVERPDGSNFTLKIRSTKLEDSAMYFCASSGTEDDTEAFFGQGTRLTVV.

The CDR3 spells CSADDYEQYF. The CDR3 bases are TGCAGTGCAGACGACTACGAGCAGTACTTC. The chain recombines TRBV20-1 with TRBJ2-7; D is unclear. In germline, CDR1 is DFQATT, CDR2 SNEGSKA (reference sequence). Trimming pared 6 bases from V and 3 bases from J, leaving 6 bases between. The CDR3 is 10 amino acids.

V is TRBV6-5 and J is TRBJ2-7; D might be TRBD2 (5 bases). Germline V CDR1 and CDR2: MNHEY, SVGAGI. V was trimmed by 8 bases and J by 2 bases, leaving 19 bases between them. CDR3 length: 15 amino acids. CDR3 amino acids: CASSLGGRNAYEQYF. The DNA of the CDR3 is TGTGCCAGCTCTCTTGGCGGGCGTAACGCCTACGAGCAGTACTTC.

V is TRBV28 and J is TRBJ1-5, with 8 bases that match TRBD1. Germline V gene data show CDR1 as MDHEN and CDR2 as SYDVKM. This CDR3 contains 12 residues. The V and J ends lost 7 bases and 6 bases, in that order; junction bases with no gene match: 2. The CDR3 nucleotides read TGTGCCAGCAAACAGGGGGGTCAGCCCCAGCATTTT. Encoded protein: CASKQGGQPQHF.

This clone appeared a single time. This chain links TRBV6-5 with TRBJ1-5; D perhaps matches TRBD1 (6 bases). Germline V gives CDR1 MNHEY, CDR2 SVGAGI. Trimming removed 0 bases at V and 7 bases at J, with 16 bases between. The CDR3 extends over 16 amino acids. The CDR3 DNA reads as TGTGCCAGCAGTTACTCTGGAGCAGGGGCTGAACAGCCCCAGCATTTT. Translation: CASSYSGAGAEQPQHF.

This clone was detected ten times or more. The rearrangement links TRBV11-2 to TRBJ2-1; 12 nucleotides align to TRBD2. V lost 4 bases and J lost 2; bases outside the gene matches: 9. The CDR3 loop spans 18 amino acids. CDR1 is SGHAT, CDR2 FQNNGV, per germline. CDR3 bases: TGTGCCAGCAGCTCAAGGGCTAGCGGGAGGGGCCCCTACAATGAGCAGTTCTTC. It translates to CASSSRASGRGPYNEQFF. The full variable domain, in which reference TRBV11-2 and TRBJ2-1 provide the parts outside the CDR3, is EAGVAQSPRYKIIEKRQSVAFWCNPISGHATLYWYQQILGQGPKLLIQFQNNGVVDDSQLPKDRFSAERLKGVDSTLKIQPAKLEDSAVYLCASSSRASGRGPYNEQFFGPGTRLTVL.

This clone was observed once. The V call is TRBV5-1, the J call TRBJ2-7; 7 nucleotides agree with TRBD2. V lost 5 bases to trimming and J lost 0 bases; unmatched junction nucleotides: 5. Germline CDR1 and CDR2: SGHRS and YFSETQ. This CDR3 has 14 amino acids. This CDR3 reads CASRVASGSYEQYF. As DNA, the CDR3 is TGCGCCAGCAGGGTCGCTAGCGGCTCCTACGAGCAGTACTTC.

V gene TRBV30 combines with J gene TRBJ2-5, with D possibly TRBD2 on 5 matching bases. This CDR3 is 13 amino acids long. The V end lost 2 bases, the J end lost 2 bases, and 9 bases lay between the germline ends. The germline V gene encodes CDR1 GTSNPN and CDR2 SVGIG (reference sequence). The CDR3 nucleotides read TGTGCCTGGAGTCCGGGGTCTCAAGAGACCCAGTACTTC. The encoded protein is CAWSPGSQETQYF.

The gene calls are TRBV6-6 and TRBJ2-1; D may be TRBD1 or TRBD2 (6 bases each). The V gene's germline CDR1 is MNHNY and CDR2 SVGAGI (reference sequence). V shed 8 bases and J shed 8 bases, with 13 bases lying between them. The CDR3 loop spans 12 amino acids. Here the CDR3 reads CASLRGEDEQFF. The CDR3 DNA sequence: TGTGCCAGCCTAAGGGGGGAGGATGAGCAGTTCTTC.

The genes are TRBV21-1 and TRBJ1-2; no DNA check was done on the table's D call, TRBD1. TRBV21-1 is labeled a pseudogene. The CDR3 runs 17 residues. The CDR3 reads CASSKAQDRGANYGYTF. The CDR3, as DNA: TGTGCCAGCAGCAAAGCGCAGGACAGGGGGGCAAATTATGGCTACACCTTC.

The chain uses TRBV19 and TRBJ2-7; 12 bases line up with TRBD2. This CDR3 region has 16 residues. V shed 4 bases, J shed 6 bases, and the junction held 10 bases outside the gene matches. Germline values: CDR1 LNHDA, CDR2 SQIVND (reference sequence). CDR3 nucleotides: TGTGCCAGTAGTAGGTCAACTAGCGGGAGGATTGGCGAGCAGTACTTC. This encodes CASSRSTSGRIGEQYF. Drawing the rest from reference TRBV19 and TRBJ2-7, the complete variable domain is DGGITQSPKYLFRKEGQNVTLSCEQNLNHDAMYWYRQDPGQGLRLIYYSQIVNDFQKGDIAEGYSVSREKKESFPLTVTSAQKNPTAFYLCASSRSTSGRIGEQYFGPGTRLTVT.

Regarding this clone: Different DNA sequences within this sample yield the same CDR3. The CDR3 DNA reads as TGTGCCAGTACGGATGCGAACACCGGGGAGCTGTTTTTT. Its translation: CASTDANTGELFF. V gene TRBV19 combines with J gene TRBJ2-2; D is ambiguous. CDR1 is LNHDA, CDR2 SQIVND, per germline (reference sequence). This CDR3 region has 13 residues. V lost 7 bases and J lost 0, with 6 bases in between.

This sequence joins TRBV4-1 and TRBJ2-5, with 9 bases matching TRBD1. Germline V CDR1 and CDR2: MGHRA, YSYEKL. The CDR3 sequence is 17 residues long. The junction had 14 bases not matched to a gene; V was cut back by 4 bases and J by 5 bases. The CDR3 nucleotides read TGCGCCAGCAGCCGAAAAGCCGGACAGGGGTGGGAGGAGACCCAGTACTTC. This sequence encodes CASSRKAGQGWEETQYF.

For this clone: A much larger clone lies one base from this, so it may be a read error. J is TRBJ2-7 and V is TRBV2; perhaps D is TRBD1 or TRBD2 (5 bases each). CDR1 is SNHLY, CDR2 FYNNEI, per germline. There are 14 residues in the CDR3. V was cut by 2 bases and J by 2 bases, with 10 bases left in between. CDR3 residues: CASSEWDGAYEQYF. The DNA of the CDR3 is TGTGCCAGCAGTGAATGGGACGGAGCCTACGAGCAGTACTTC.

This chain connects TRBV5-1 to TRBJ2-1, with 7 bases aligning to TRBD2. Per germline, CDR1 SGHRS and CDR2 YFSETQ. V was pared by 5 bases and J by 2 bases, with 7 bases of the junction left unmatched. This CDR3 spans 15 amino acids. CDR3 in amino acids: CASRGGGLAYNEQFF. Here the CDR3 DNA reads TGCGCCAGCAGGGGCGGGGGATTGGCCTACAATGAGCAGTTCTTC.

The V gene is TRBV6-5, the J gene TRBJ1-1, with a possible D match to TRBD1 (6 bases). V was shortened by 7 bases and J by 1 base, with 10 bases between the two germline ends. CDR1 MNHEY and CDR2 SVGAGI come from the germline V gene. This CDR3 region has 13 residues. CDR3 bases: TGTGCCAGCACCGACAGGAGGAACACTGAAGCTTTCTTT. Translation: CASTDRRNTEAFF.

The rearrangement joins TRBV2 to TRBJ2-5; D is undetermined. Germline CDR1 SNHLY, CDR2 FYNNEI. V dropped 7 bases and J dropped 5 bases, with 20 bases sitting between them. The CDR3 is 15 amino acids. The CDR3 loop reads CASNPPGGAGETQYF. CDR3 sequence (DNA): TGTGCCAGCAACCCCCCAGGCGGAGCCGGGGAGACCCAGTACTTC.

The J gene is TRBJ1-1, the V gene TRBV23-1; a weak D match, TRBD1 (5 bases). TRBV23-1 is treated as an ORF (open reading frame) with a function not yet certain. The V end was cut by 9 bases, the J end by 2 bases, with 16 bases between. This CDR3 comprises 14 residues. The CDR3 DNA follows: TGCGCCAGGTCGGGGAGGGGCAAAAACACTGAAGCTTTCTTT. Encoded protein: CARSGRGKNTEAFF.

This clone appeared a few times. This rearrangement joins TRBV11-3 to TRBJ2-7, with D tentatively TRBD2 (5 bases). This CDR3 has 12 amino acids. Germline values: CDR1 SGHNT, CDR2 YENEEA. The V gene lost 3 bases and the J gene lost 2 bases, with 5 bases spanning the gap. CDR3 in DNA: TGTGCCAGCAGCTTCGGGACCTACGAGCAGTACTTC. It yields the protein CASSFGTYEQYF.

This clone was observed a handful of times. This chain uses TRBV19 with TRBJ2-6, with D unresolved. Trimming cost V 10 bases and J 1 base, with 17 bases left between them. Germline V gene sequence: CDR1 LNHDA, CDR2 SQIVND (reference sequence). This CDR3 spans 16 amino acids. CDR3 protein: CATRAVMTSGANVLTF. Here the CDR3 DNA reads TGTGCCACCCGGGCCGTAATGACTTCTGGGGCCAACGTCCTGACTTTC.

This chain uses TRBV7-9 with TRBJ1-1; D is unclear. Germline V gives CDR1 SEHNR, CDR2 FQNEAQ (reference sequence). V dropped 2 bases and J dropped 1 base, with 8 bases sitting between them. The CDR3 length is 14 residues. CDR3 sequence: CASSLTNQNTEAFF. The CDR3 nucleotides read TGTGCCAGCAGCTTAACGAATCAGAACACTGAAGCTTTCTTT.

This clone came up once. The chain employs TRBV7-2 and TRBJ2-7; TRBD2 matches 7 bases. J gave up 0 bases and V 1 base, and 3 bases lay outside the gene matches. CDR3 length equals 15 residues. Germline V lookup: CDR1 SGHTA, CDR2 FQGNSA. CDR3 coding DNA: TGTGCCAGCAGCTTAGACCTAGCGGTCTCCTACGAGCAGTACTTC. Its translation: CASSLDLAVSYEQYF.